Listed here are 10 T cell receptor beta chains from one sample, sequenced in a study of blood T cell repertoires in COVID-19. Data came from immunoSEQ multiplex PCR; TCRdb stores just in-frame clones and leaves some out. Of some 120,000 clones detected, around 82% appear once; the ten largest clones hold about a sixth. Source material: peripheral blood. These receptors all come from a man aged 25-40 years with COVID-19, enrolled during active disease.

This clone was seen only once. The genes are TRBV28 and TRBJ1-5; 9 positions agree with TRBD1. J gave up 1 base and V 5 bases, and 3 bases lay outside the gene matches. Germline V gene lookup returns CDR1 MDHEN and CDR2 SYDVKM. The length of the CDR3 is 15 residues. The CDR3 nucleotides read TGTGCCAGCAGTCGGACAGGGGCCAGCAATCAGCCCCAGCATTTT. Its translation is CASSRTGASNQPQHF.

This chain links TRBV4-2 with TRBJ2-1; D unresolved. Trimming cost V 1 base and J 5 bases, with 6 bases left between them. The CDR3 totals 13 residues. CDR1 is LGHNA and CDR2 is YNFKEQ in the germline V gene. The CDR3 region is CASSQGRDNEQFF. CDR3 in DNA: TGTGCCAGCAGCCAAGGGAGAGACAATGAGCAGTTCTTC.

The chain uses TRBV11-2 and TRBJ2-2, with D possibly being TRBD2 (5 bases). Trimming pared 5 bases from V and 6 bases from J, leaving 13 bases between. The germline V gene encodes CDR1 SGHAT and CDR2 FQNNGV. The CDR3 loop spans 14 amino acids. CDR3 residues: CASSPGLVPGELFF. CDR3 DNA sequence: TGTGCCAGCAGCCCTGGACTGGTCCCCGGGGAGCTGTTTTTT. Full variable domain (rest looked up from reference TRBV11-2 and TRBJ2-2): EAGVAQSPRYKIIEKRQSVAFWCNPISGHATLYWYQQILGQGPKLLIQFQNNGVVDDSQLPKDRFSAERLKGVDSTLKIQPAKLEDSAVYLCASSPGLVPGELFFGEGSRLTVL.

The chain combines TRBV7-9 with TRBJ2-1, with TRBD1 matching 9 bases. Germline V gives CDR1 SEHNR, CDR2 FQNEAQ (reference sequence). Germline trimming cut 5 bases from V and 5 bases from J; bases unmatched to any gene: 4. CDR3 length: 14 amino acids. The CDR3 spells CASSPRTGDNEQFF. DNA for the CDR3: TGTGCCAGCAGCCCCCGGACAGGGGACAATGAGCAGTTCTTC. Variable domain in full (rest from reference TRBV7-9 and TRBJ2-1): DTGVSQNPRHKITKRGQNVTFRCDPISEHNRLYWYRQTLGQGPEFLTYFQNEAQLEKSRLLSDRFSAERPKGSFSTLEIQRTEQGDSAMYLCASSPRTGDNEQFFGPGTRLTVL.

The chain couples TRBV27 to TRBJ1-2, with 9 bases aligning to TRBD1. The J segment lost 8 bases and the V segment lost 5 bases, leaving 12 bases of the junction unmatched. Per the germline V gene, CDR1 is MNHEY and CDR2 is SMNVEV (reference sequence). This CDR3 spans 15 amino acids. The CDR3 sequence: CASSRGRWTGDGYTF. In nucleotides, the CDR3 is TGTGCCAGCAGTCGCGGGAGGTGGACAGGGGACGGCTACACCTTC.

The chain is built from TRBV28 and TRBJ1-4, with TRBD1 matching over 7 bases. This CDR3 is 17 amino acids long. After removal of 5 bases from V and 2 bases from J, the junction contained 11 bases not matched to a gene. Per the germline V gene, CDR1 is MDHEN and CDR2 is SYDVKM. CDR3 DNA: TGTGCCAGCAGTCCCCTCCCCGAGGGGGCGACTAATGAAAAACTGTTTTTT. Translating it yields CASSPLPEGATNEKLFF.

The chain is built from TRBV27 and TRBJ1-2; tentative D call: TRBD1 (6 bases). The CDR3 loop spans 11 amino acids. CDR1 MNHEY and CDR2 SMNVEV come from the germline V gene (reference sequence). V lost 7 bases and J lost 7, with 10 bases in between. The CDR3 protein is CASNPRGGYTF. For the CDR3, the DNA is TGTGCCAGCAACCCCAGGGGTGGCTACACCTTC.

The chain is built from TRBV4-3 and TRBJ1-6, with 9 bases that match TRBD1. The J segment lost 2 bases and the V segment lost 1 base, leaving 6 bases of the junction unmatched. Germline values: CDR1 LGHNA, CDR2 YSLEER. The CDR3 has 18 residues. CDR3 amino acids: CASSQGGQGWTYNSPLHF. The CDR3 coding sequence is TGCGCCAGCAGCCAAGGGGGACAGGGTTGGACCTATAATTCACCCCTCCACTTT.

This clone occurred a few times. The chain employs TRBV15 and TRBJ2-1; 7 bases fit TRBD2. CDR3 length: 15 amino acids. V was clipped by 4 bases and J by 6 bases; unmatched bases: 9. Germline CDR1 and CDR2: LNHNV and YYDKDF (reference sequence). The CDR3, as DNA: TGTGCCACCAGCAAGACTAGCCCCCACCTCAATGAGCAGTTCTTC. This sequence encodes CATSKTSPHLNEQFF. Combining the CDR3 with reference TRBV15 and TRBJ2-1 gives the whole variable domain DAMVIQNPRYQVTQFGKPVTLSCSQTLNHNVMYWYQQKSSQAPKLLFHYYDKDFNNEADTPDNFQSRRPNTSFCFLDIRSPGLGDTAMYLCATSKTSPHLNEQFFGPGTRLTVL.

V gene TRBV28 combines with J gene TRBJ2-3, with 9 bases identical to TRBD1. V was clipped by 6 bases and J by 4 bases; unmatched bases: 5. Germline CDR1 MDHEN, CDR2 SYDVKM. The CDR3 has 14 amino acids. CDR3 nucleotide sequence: TGTGCCAGCAGCCCGGGACAGGGTCCAGATACGCAGTATTTT. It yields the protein CASSPGQGPDTQYF.